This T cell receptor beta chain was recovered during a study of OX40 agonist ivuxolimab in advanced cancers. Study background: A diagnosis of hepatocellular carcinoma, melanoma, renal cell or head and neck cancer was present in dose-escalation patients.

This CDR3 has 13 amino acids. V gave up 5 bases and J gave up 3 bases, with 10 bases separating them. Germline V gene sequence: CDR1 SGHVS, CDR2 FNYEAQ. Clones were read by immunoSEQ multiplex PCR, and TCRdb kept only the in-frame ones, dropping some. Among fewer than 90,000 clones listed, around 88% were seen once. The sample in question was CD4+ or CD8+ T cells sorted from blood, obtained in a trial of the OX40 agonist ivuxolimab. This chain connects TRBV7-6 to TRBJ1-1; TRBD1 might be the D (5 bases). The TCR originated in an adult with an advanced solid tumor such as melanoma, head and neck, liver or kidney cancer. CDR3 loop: CASSQRGDTEAFF. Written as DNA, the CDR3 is TGTGCCAGCAGCCAAAGGGGCGACACTGAAGCTTTCTTT.